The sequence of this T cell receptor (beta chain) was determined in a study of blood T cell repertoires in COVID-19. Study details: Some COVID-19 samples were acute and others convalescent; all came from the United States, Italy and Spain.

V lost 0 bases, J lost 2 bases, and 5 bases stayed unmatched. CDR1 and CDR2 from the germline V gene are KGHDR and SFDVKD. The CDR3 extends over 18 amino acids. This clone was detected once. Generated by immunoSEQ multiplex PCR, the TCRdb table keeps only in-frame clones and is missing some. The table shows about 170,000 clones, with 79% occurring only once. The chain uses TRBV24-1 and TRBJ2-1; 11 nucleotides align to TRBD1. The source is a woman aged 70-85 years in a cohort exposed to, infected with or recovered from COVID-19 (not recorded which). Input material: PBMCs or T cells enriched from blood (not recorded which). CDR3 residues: CATSDLSGQGGPYNEQFF. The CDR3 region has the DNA TGTGCCACCAGTGATTTGTCGGGACAGGGGGGACCCTACAATGAGCAGTTCTTC.